The rows below give T cell receptor beta chains drawn from one sample of a study of blood T cell repertoires in COVID-19. TCRdb's copy holds only in-frame clones and misses some; the assay was immunoSEQ multiplex PCR. The sample holds some 160,000 clones; around 89% are singletons and the top ten take roughly 1.9%. Sample: peripheral blood. These receptors were obtained from a man aged 45 to 65 who had recovered from COVID-19. CDR3s leave out the opening cysteine and the closing phenylalanine or tryptophan. The order of the fields is J gene, CDR3 length, V gene, D gene, CDR3 protein. D genes are given only for firm matches.

j_call: TRBJ2-2; cdr3_length: 10; v_call: TRBV11-2; d_call: NA; cdr3_aa: ASQDTEGELF
j_call: TRBJ1-2; cdr3_length: 7; v_call: TRBV29-1; d_call: NA; cdr3_aa: SVDNGYT
j_call: TRBJ2-2; cdr3_length: 11; v_call: TRBV11-2; d_call: NA; cdr3_aa: ASSLLPKGELF
j_call: TRBJ1-2; cdr3_length: 11; v_call: TRBV27; d_call: TRBD1; cdr3_aa: ASRRTGAYGYT
j_call: TRBJ2-5; cdr3_length: 13; v_call: TRBV12-2; d_call: NA; cdr3_aa: ASRLNGRESETQY
j_call: TRBJ2-7; cdr3_length: 12; v_call: TRBV10-3; d_call: NA; cdr3_aa: AISESRGTYEQY
j_call: TRBJ1-2; cdr3_length: 10; v_call: TRBV27; d_call: TRBD1; cdr3_aa: ASSDYRGGYT
j_call: TRBJ2-2; cdr3_length: 14; v_call: TRBV24-1; d_call: TRBD1; cdr3_aa: ATSDRQGAHTGELF
j_call: TRBJ2-5; cdr3_length: 10; v_call: TRBV7-2; d_call: NA; cdr3_aa: ASTSQGETQY
j_call: TRBJ2-2; cdr3_length: 10; v_call: TRBV30; d_call: NA; cdr3_aa: AWSTGFGELF
j_call: TRBJ1-5; cdr3_length: 14; v_call: TRBV7-2; d_call: NA; cdr3_aa: ASSRGEKRANQPQH
j_call: TRBJ2-7; cdr3_length: 12; v_call: TRBV6-6; d_call: TRBD2; cdr3_aa: ASSSIAGGPEQY
j_call: TRBJ2-7; cdr3_length: 13; v_call: TRBV19; d_call: NA; cdr3_aa: ASSIEDTVSYEQY
j_call: TRBJ2-4; cdr3_length: 13; v_call: TRBV27; d_call: TRBD1; cdr3_aa: ASRLLGQGKNIQY
j_call: TRBJ1-5; cdr3_length: 11; v_call: TRBV30; d_call: NA; cdr3_aa: AWSVTVYQPQH
j_call: TRBJ1-5; cdr3_length: 13; v_call: TRBV5-6; d_call: NA; cdr3_aa: ASSSRGGSNQPQH
j_call: TRBJ2-3; cdr3_length: 13; v_call: TRBV27; d_call: NA; cdr3_aa: ASSPGLTSTDTQY
j_call: TRBJ2-6; cdr3_length: 16; v_call: TRBV2; d_call: TRBD1; cdr3_aa: ASSVGTGSAEGANVLT
j_call: TRBJ1-3; cdr3_length: 13; v_call: TRBV18; d_call: TRBD1; cdr3_aa: ASSPRTGMGNTIY
j_call: TRBJ1-2; cdr3_length: 9; v_call: TRBV28; d_call: NA; cdr3_aa: ASSFYYGYT
j_call: TRBJ2-7; cdr3_length: 14; v_call: TRBV3-1/TRBV3-2; d_call: TRBD2; cdr3_aa: ASSQGGAGENYEQY
j_call: TRBJ1-2; cdr3_length: 12; v_call: TRBV13; d_call: NA; cdr3_aa: ASSLSRDGYGYT
j_call: TRBJ1-1; cdr3_length: 14; v_call: TRBV11-2; d_call: NA; cdr3_aa: ASTSSGTLSGTEAF
j_call: TRBJ2-5; cdr3_length: 12; v_call: TRBV5-4; d_call: NA; cdr3_aa: ASSWGGGEETQY
j_call: TRBJ2-7; cdr3_length: 12; v_call: TRBV18; d_call: TRBD1; cdr3_aa: ASSNRQGSYEQY
j_call: TRBJ1-3; cdr3_length: 14; v_call: TRBV27; d_call: NA; cdr3_aa: ASSLSAAGSGNTIY
j_call: TRBJ2-2; cdr3_length: 14; v_call: TRBV18; d_call: TRBD2; cdr3_aa: ASSLAGTTPTGELF
j_call: TRBJ1-6; cdr3_length: 8; v_call: TRBV9; d_call: NA; cdr3_aa: ASSHSPLH
j_call: TRBJ2-1; cdr3_length: 17; v_call: TRBV7-8; d_call: TRBD2; cdr3_aa: ASSPLVAGGHRGGNEQF
j_call: TRBJ1-4; cdr3_length: 12; v_call: TRBV27; d_call: NA; cdr3_aa: ASRETGGDEKLF
j_call: TRBJ1-1; cdr3_length: 15; v_call: TRBV5-4; d_call: TRBD1; cdr3_aa: ASSLKPRDRLNTEAF
j_call: TRBJ1-3; cdr3_length: 14; v_call: TRBV6-1; d_call: TRBD1; cdr3_aa: ASSEFAGQDGNTIY
j_call: TRBJ2-3; cdr3_length: 12; v_call: TRBV6-5; d_call: NA; cdr3_aa: ASSRTVSTDTQY
j_call: TRBJ2-7; cdr3_length: 14; v_call: TRBV3-1/TRBV3-2; d_call: TRBD2; cdr3_aa: ASSQEECGRVYEQY
j_call: TRBJ2-5; cdr3_length: 11; v_call: TRBV3-1/TRBV3-2; d_call: NA; cdr3_aa: ASSQTPGATQY
j_call: TRBJ2-3; cdr3_length: 13; v_call: TRBV7-9; d_call: NA; cdr3_aa: ASSKTGLYTDTQY
j_call: TRBJ2-1; cdr3_length: 13; v_call: TRBV3-1/TRBV3-2; d_call: NA; cdr3_aa: ASSQADTGVTEQF
j_call: TRBJ1-2; cdr3_length: 11; v_call: TRBV7-2; d_call: TRBD1; cdr3_aa: ASSNRGNYGYT
j_call: TRBJ2-4; cdr3_length: 16; v_call: TRBV6-1; d_call: NA; cdr3_aa: ASSEVSWGAMAKNIQY
j_call: TRBJ1-5; cdr3_length: 13; v_call: TRBV5-5; d_call: NA; cdr3_aa: ASSPDIYSNQPQH
j_call: TRBJ1-1; cdr3_length: 14; v_call: TRBV27; d_call: TRBD1; cdr3_aa: ASSSIPDRGRTGAF
j_call: TRBJ2-3; cdr3_length: 11; v_call: TRBV5-6; d_call: NA; cdr3_aa: ASSLLGEVTQY
j_call: TRBJ1-3; cdr3_length: 12; v_call: TRBV3-1/TRBV3-2; d_call: NA; cdr3_aa: ASSQRVSGNTIY
j_call: TRBJ2-3; cdr3_length: 14; v_call: TRBV5-1; d_call: TRBD1; cdr3_aa: ASSLARDRSTDTQY
j_call: TRBJ1-1; cdr3_length: 11; v_call: TRBV6-5; d_call: NA; cdr3_aa: ASSYVVNTEAF
j_call: TRBJ2-7; cdr3_length: 13; v_call: TRBV7-2; d_call: NA; cdr3_aa: ASSLFTGSSYEQY
j_call: TRBJ2-1; cdr3_length: 15; v_call: TRBV11-3; d_call: TRBD2; cdr3_aa: ASSSNPLAGGYNEQF
j_call: TRBJ1-2; cdr3_length: 11; v_call: TRBV6-6; d_call: TRBD1; cdr3_aa: ASGTGGPYGYT
j_call: TRBJ1-5; cdr3_length: 11; v_call: TRBV2; d_call: TRBD1; cdr3_aa: ASRTGQHQPQH
j_call: TRBJ2-2; cdr3_length: 13; v_call: TRBV12-5; d_call: TRBD1; cdr3_aa: ASGLGGQGTGELF
j_call: TRBJ2-7; cdr3_length: 9; v_call: TRBV29-1; d_call: NA; cdr3_aa: SVESPPEQY